This record covers a single TCR beta chain. Its antigen is unknown. Sequencing relied on immunoSEQ assay v3.0, run at survey level. Method: immunoSEQ multiplex PCR; TCRdb's copy keeps in-frame clones and lacks some. This table holds roughly 25,000 clones, around four fifths found once. The CDR3 is made up of 15 amino acids. Per the germline V gene, CDR1 is ENHRY and CDR2 is SYGVKD. With V trimmed by 2 bases and J by 2 bases, 2 bases remained unmatched. This sample was taken from a study of long-term antiretroviral therapy in people with HIV. On the study more broadly: The 2015 immediate-ART recommendation was preceded by the earliest samples by about a decade.

HIV-positive participants were all treated in the United States. Findings and limits, study-wide: Post-treatment diversity went higher with ART but stayed below transplant donor controls. From the mid-2000s to the late 2010s, blood was obtained, possibly while participants received older ART regimens.

This clonotype originated in a man aged 45-65 years with HIV. This sample comprised unsorted PBMCs, obtained 0.4 years after starting antiretroviral therapy. This chain uses TRBV10-3 with TRBJ2-2, with 7 bases fitting TRBD2. Here the CDR3 reads CAISERGVNTGELFF. CDR3 coding DNA: TGTGCCATCAGTGAGCGGGGGGTAAACACCGGGGAGCTGTTTTTT.